This is a list of T cell receptor beta chains from one sample in a study of blood T cell repertoires in COVID-19. The protocol was immunoSEQ multiplex PCR, while the TCRdb copy is restricted to in-frame clones and leaves out a portion. The sample includes 150,000 to 200,000 clones, 70% to 85% of them seen just once. The sequencing input was peripheral blood. These TCRs come from a woman older than 75 with acute or convalescent COVID-19. Each CDR3 is given with its conserved first and last residue. Each record gives: V gene, clone size, J gene, D gene, CDR3 protein, CDR3 DNA. A D gene is named only where the DNA matches it firmly. The size field is filled for only some rows; it gives once, few, many or a size class.

V gene: TRBV5-8
clone size: NA
J gene: TRBJ1-5
D gene: NA
CDR3 protein: CASRADLKGNQPQHF
CDR3 DNA: TGTGCCAGCAGAGCTGACTTAAAGGGGAATCAGCCCCAGCATTTT

V gene: TRBV7-2
clone size: NA
J gene: TRBJ1-1
D gene: NA
CDR3 protein: CASSLGWGRENTEAFF
CDR3 DNA: TGTGCCAGCAGCTTAGGATGGGGGAGGGAGAACACTGAAGCTTTCTTT

V gene: TRBV3-1/TRBV3-2
clone size: NA
J gene: TRBJ2-7
D gene: NA
CDR3 protein: CASSQGVSEQYF
CDR3 DNA: TGTGCCAGCAGCCAAGGAGTGAGTGAGCAGTACTTC

V gene: TRBV7-8
clone size: few
J gene: TRBJ2-1
D gene: TRBD2
CDR3 protein: CASSLDRGSTYNEQFF
CDR3 DNA: TGTGCCAGCAGCTTAGATCGCGGGAGTACCTACAATGAGCAGTTCTTC

V gene: TRBV19
clone size: NA
J gene: TRBJ1-1
D gene: NA
CDR3 protein: CASTKPGQVNTEAFF
CDR3 DNA: TGTGCCAGTACCAAACCGGGACAAGTGAACACTGAAGCTTTCTTT

V gene: TRBV30
clone size: NA
J gene: TRBJ1-1
D gene: NA
CDR3 protein: CAWREWVDTEAFF
CDR3 DNA: TGTGCCTGGAGGGAGTGGGTGGACACTGAAGCTTTCTTT

V gene: TRBV3-1/TRBV3-2
clone size: NA
J gene: TRBJ2-2
D gene: TRBD2
CDR3 protein: CASSQDSSGSVTGELFF
CDR3 DNA: TGTGCCAGCAGCCAAGATAGTAGCGGGAGTGTCACCGGGGAGCTGTTTTTT

V gene: TRBV4-1
clone size: NA
J gene: TRBJ2-3
D gene: NA
CDR3 protein: CASSLASGERRDTQYF
CDR3 DNA: TGCGCCAGCAGCCTCGCCTCGGGGGAGCGGAGGGATACGCAGTATTTT

V gene: TRBV2
clone size: NA
J gene: TRBJ1-1
D gene: NA
CDR3 protein: CASLRESKGTEAFF
CDR3 DNA: TGTGCCAGCCTAAGGGAGAGTAAGGGAACTGAAGCTTTCTTT

V gene: TRBV6-5
clone size: few
J gene: TRBJ1-5
D gene: TRBD1
CDR3 protein: CASSRTGDQPQHF
CDR3 DNA: TGTGCCAGCAGCAGGACAGGGGATCAGCCCCAGCATTTT

V gene: TRBV5-8
clone size: few
J gene: TRBJ2-7
D gene: TRBD2
CDR3 protein: CASSLVGLAGEQYF
CDR3 DNA: TGTGCCAGCAGCTTGGTGGGACTAGCGGGCGAGCAGTACTTC

V gene: TRBV6-6
clone size: NA
J gene: TRBJ2-1
D gene: TRBD2
CDR3 protein: CASSYAGGPNEQFF
CDR3 DNA: TGTGCCAGCAGTTACGCGGGAGGCCCCAATGAGCAGTTCTTC

V gene: TRBV27
clone size: NA
J gene: TRBJ2-7
D gene: TRBD1
CDR3 protein: CASSQGQGLFEQYF
CDR3 DNA: TGTGCCAGCAGCCAGGGACAGGGGCTGTTCGAGCAGTACTTC

V gene: TRBV7-2
clone size: NA
J gene: TRBJ2-2
D gene: TRBD2
CDR3 protein: CASSSTSGRSTGELFF
CDR3 DNA: TGTGCCAGCAGCTCCACTAGCGGGAGGTCCACCGGGGAGCTGTTTTTT

V gene: TRBV2
clone size: NA
J gene: TRBJ2-2
D gene: TRBD2
CDR3 protein: CASRPTSGSVTGELFF
CDR3 DNA: TGTGCCAGCCGACCTACTAGCGGGAGTGTCACCGGGGAGCTGTTTTTT

V gene: TRBV5-4
clone size: once
J gene: TRBJ1-1
D gene: NA
CDR3 protein: CASSLDRVSTEAFF
CDR3 DNA: TGTGCCAGCAGCTTGGACAGGGTGAGCACTGAAGCTTTCTTT

V gene: TRBV5-1
clone size: NA
J gene: TRBJ2-5
D gene: NA
CDR3 protein: CASSYGEGETQYF
CDR3 DNA: TGCGCCAGCAGCTACGGTGAGGGAGAGACCCAGTACTTC

V gene: TRBV30
clone size: NA
J gene: TRBJ1-4
D gene: NA
CDR3 protein: CAWSKDSPNEKLFF
CDR3 DNA: TGTGCCTGGAGCAAGGACAGCCCTAATGAAAAACTGTTTTTT

V gene: TRBV7-9
clone size: once
J gene: TRBJ1-1
D gene: TRBD1
CDR3 protein: CASSLGQDNAAFF
CDR3 DNA: TGTGCCAGCAGCTTGGGACAGGACAATGCGGCTTTCTTT

V gene: TRBV29-1
clone size: NA
J gene: TRBJ1-2
D gene: TRBD1
CDR3 protein: CSVLKTGVYGYTF
CDR3 DNA: TGCAGCGTCCTAAAGACAGGGGTCTATGGCTACACCTTC

V gene: TRBV7-6
clone size: NA
J gene: TRBJ1-1
D gene: NA
CDR3 protein: CASSPYGDRMNTEAFF
CDR3 DNA: TGTGCCAGCAGCCCCTACGGCGACAGGATGAACACTGAAGCTTTCTTT

V gene: TRBV7-8
clone size: NA
J gene: TRBJ1-2
D gene: TRBD1
CDR3 protein: CASSSNRGDGYTF
CDR3 DNA: TGTGCCAGCAGCTCCAACAGGGGAGATGGCTACACCTTC

V gene: TRBV11-2
clone size: NA
J gene: TRBJ1-3
D gene: NA
CDR3 protein: CASSLTGKSSGNTIYF
CDR3 DNA: TGTGCCAGCAGCTTAACAGGGAAGAGCTCTGGAAACACCATATATTTT

V gene: TRBV10-3
clone size: NA
J gene: TRBJ1-4
D gene: NA
CDR3 protein: CAISELQVNEKLFF
CDR3 DNA: TGTGCCATCAGTGAGCTACAGGTTAATGAAAAACTGTTTTTT

V gene: TRBV24-1
clone size: NA
J gene: TRBJ2-1
D gene: TRBD2
CDR3 protein: CATSDGSTSGRAVGDEQFF
CDR3 DNA: TGTGCCACCAGTGATGGATCGACTAGCGGGAGGGCGGTAGGGGATGAGCAGTTCTTC

V gene: TRBV10-3
clone size: NA
J gene: TRBJ2-1
D gene: TRBD2
CDR3 protein: CASDPSGSLLDEQFF
CDR3 DNA: TGTGCCTCCGACCCCAGCGGGAGTCTTCTCGATGAGCAGTTCTTC

V gene: TRBV9
clone size: NA
J gene: TRBJ2-1
D gene: TRBD2
CDR3 protein: CASSQDSGTSGSRYNEQFF
CDR3 DNA: TGTGCCAGCAGTCAGGACTCCGGGACTAGCGGGAGTAGGTACAATGAGCAGTTCTTC

V gene: TRBV29-1
clone size: NA
J gene: TRBJ2-7
D gene: TRBD2
CDR3 protein: CSVEGSGGSEQYF
CDR3 DNA: TGCAGCGTTGAAGGTTCGGGGGGAAGTGAGCAGTACTTC

V gene: TRBV12-5
clone size: NA
J gene: TRBJ2-7
D gene: NA
CDR3 protein: CASGLGDPGVPYEQYF
CDR3 DNA: TGTGCTAGTGGTTTGGGGGATCCGGGGGTCCCCTACGAGCAGTACTTC

V gene: TRBV19
clone size: NA
J gene: TRBJ2-1
D gene: TRBD1
CDR3 protein: CASSDRVVREQFF
CDR3 DNA: TGTGCCAGTAGTGACAGGGTGGTGAGGGAGCAGTTCTTC

V gene: TRBV6-6
clone size: NA
J gene: TRBJ2-2
D gene: TRBD1
CDR3 protein: CASNQAGTGATGELFF
CDR3 DNA: TGTGCCAGCAATCAAGCCGGGACAGGGGCCACCGGGGAGCTGTTTTTT

V gene: TRBV27
clone size: NA
J gene: TRBJ1-2
D gene: TRBD1
CDR3 protein: CASRTWTGDVDGYTF
CDR3 DNA: TGTGCCAGCAGAACCTGGACAGGGGATGTAGATGGCTACACCTTC

V gene: TRBV21-1
clone size: NA
J gene: TRBJ2-5
D gene: NA
CDR3 protein: CASSSGHKHQETQYF
CDR3 DNA: TGTGCCAGCAGCTCAGGACATAAGCATCAAGAGACCCAGTACTTC

V gene: TRBV19
clone size: NA
J gene: TRBJ2-5
D gene: TRBD2
CDR3 protein: CASSQGRVWETQYF
CDR3 DNA: TGTGCCAGTAGCCAAGGGAGGGTTTGGGAGACCCAGTACTTC

V gene: TRBV19
clone size: NA
J gene: TRBJ2-3
D gene: TRBD1
CDR3 protein: CASSLLPGQGTDTQYF
CDR3 DNA: TGTGCCAGTAGCCTCTTACCCGGACAGGGTACAGATACGCAGTATTTT

V gene: TRBV6-1
clone size: once
J gene: TRBJ2-7
D gene: NA
CDR3 protein: CASSDLARTYEQYF
CDR3 DNA: TGTGCCAGCAGTGACCTAGCGCGAACCTACGAGCAGTACTTC

V gene: TRBV5-1
clone size: NA
J gene: TRBJ1-2
D gene: TRBD1
CDR3 protein: CASSLDRRRGNYGYTF
CDR3 DNA: TGCGCCAGCAGCTTGGATAGGCGCAGGGGGAACTATGGCTACACCTTC

V gene: TRBV7-2
clone size: NA
J gene: TRBJ2-1
D gene: NA
CDR3 protein: CASSLRRGGTAGGYNEQFF
CDR3 DNA: TGTGCCAGCAGCTTACGGCGGGGAGGTACGGCCGGGGGTTACAATGAGCAGTTCTTC

V gene: TRBV28
clone size: NA
J gene: TRBJ1-5
D gene: TRBD1
CDR3 protein: CASSFQGGNQPQHF
CDR3 DNA: TGTGCCAGCAGTTTCCAGGGGGGCAATCAGCCCCAGCATTTT

V gene: TRBV2
clone size: NA
J gene: TRBJ2-2
D gene: TRBD2
CDR3 protein: CASSQTSAGGELFF
CDR3 DNA: TGTGCCAGCAGTCAGACTAGCGCTGGGGGGGAGCTGTTTTTT

V gene: TRBV3-1/TRBV3-2
clone size: NA
J gene: TRBJ1-2
D gene: NA
CDR3 protein: CASSQGQRLNYGYTF
CDR3 DNA: TGTGCCAGCAGCCAAGGCCAACGGTTAAACTATGGCTACACCTTC

V gene: TRBV3-1/TRBV3-2
clone size: NA
J gene: TRBJ2-1
D gene: TRBD1
CDR3 protein: CASSLRQGVGEQFF
CDR3 DNA: TGTGCCAGCAGCCTCCGACAGGGGGTCGGTGAGCAGTTCTTC

V gene: TRBV11-3
clone size: few
J gene: TRBJ2-1
D gene: TRBD2
CDR3 protein: CASSPWGGSYNEQFF
CDR3 DNA: TGTGCCAGCAGCCCCTGGGGGGGTAGCTACAATGAGCAGTTCTTC

V gene: TRBV19
clone size: NA
J gene: TRBJ2-1
D gene: NA
CDR3 protein: CASSVQGSYNEQFF
CDR3 DNA: TGTGCCAGTAGTGTACAGGGATCCTACAATGAGCAGTTCTTC

V gene: TRBV6-6
clone size: NA
J gene: TRBJ1-5
D gene: NA
CDR3 protein: CASRLDTSSNQPQHF
CDR3 DNA: TGTGCCAGCAGACTCGACACGTCGAGCAATCAGCCCCAGCATTTT

V gene: TRBV9
clone size: few
J gene: TRBJ1-2
D gene: NA
CDR3 protein: CASSVVSGTYGYTF
CDR3 DNA: TGTGCCAGCAGCGTAGTATCAGGAACCTATGGCTACACCTTC

V gene: TRBV7-9
clone size: NA
J gene: TRBJ1-6
D gene: TRBD1
CDR3 protein: CASSDDRGGNSPLHF
CDR3 DNA: TGTGCCAGCAGCGATGACAGGGGTGGTAATTCACCCCTCCACTTT

V gene: TRBV28
clone size: NA
J gene: TRBJ1-3
D gene: TRBD1
CDR3 protein: CASSLGQGGNTIYF
CDR3 DNA: TGTGCCAGCAGCCTGGGACAGGGAGGAAACACCATATATTTT

V gene: TRBV11-2
clone size: NA
J gene: TRBJ2-1
D gene: TRBD2
CDR3 protein: CASSSGTTLGNEQFF
CDR3 DNA: TGTGCCAGCAGCTCCGGGACTACCCTCGGGAATGAGCAGTTCTTC

V gene: TRBV7-9
clone size: NA
J gene: TRBJ1-1
D gene: NA
CDR3 protein: CASSLGGIVTEAFF
CDR3 DNA: TGTGCCAGCAGCTTAGGCGGGATCGTCACTGAAGCTTTCTTT

V gene: TRBV5-1
clone size: NA
J gene: TRBJ1-1
D gene: TRBD1
CDR3 protein: CASSLGQGLSTEAFF
CDR3 DNA: TGCGCCAGCAGCTTGGGACAGGGTTTGAGCACTGAAGCTTTCTTT

V gene: TRBV30
clone size: NA
J gene: TRBJ1-5
D gene: NA
CDR3 protein: CAWNVGHGQPQHF
CDR3 DNA: TGTGCCTGGAATGTGGGGCACGGTCAGCCCCAGCATTTT

V gene: TRBV6-5
clone size: once
J gene: TRBJ2-5
D gene: NA
CDR3 protein: CASSYGSQETQYF
CDR3 DNA: TGTGCCAGCAGTTACGGCAGCCAAGAGACCCAGTACTTC

V gene: TRBV6-2/TRBV6-3
clone size: NA
J gene: TRBJ1-2
D gene: TRBD1
CDR3 protein: CASSYSTGGVNYGYTF
CDR3 DNA: TGTGCCAGCAGTTACTCGACAGGGGGCGTTAACTATGGCTACACCTTC

V gene: TRBV7-9
clone size: NA
J gene: TRBJ2-7
D gene: TRBD2
CDR3 protein: CASSFIAGTAYEQYF
CDR3 DNA: TGTGCCAGCAGCTTTATAGCGGGAACCGCCTACGAGCAGTACTTC

V gene: TRBV11-2
clone size: NA
J gene: TRBJ1-1
D gene: NA
CDR3 protein: CASSAAAVTEAFF
CDR3 DNA: TGTGCCAGCAGCGCGGCCGCAGTGACTGAAGCTTTCTTT

V gene: TRBV2
clone size: NA
J gene: TRBJ2-7
D gene: NA
CDR3 protein: CASSGPSSGTQYF
CDR3 DNA: TGTGCCAGCAGTGGCCCATCTTCTGGGACACAGTACTTC

V gene: TRBV5-8
clone size: NA
J gene: TRBJ1-3
D gene: NA
CDR3 protein: CASSFRQALGGNTIYF
CDR3 DNA: TGTGCCAGCAGCTTCCGACAGGCCCTTGGTGGAAACACCATATATTTT

V gene: TRBV18
clone size: many
J gene: TRBJ1-6
D gene: TRBD1
CDR3 protein: CASSGTGGRNNSPLHF
CDR3 DNA: TGTGCCAGCTCGGGGACAGGAGGGCGAAATAATTCACCCCTCCACTTT

V gene: TRBV2
clone size: NA
J gene: TRBJ2-7
D gene: NA
CDR3 protein: CASSEASQGIYEQYF
CDR3 DNA: TGTGCCAGCAGTGAAGCGTCGCAGGGGATCTACGAGCAGTACTTC